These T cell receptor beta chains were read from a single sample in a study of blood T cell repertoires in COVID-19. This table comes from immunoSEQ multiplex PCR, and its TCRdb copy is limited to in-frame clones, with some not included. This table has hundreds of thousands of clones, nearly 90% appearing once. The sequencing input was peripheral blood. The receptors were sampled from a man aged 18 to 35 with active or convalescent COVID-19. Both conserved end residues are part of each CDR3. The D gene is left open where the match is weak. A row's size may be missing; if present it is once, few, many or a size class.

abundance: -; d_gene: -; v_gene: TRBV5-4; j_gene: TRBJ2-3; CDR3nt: TGTGCCAGCAGCATCCGGGACATTAGCACAGATACGCAGTATTTT; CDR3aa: CASSIRDISTDTQYF
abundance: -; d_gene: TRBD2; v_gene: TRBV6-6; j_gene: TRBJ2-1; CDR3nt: TGTGCCAGCAGCCAGGGACTAGCGGTGAATGAGCAGTTCTTC; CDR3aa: CASSQGLAVNEQFF
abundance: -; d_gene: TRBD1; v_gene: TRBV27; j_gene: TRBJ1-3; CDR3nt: TGTGCCAGCAGTTTGGACAGGGGAAACACCATATATTTT; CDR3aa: CASSLDRGNTIYF
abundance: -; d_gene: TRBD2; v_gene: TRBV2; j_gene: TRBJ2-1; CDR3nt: TGTGCCAGCAGTCCGGGACTAGCGGGTTACAATGAGCAGTTCTTC; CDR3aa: CASSPGLAGYNEQFF
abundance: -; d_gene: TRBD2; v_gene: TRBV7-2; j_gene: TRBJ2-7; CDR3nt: TGTGCCAGCAGCTTAGACAGCGGGAGTCCTACCTACGAGCAGTACTTC; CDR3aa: CASSLDSGSPTYEQYF
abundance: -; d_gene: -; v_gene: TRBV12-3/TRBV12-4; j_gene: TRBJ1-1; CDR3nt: TGTGCCAGCAGCCTTCAGGGTAACACTGAAGCTTTCTTT; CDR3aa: CASSLQGNTEAFF
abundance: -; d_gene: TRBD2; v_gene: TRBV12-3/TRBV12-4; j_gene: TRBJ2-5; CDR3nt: TGTGCCAGCAGAAGGACTAGCGGAGAGACCCAGTACTTC; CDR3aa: CASRRTSGETQYF
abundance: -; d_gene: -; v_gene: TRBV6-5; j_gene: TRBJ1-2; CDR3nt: TGTGCCAGCAGTTATGACGGAGACTATGGCTACACCTTC; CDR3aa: CASSYDGDYGYTF
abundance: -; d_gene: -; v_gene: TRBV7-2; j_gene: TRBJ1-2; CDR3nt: TGTGCCAGCAGCTTGAGACAGGAGTACTTCTATGGCTACACCTTC; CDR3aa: CASSLRQEYFYGYTF
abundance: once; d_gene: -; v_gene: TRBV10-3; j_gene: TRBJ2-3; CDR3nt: TGTGCCATCAGTGGCCTAGTCGTTAGCACAGATACGCAGTATTTT; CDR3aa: CAISGLVVSTDTQYF
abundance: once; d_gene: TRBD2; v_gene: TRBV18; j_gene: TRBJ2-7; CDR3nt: TGTGCCAGCTCACCGGCTCCTAGCGGGTACGAGCAGTACTTC; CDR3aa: CASSPAPSGYEQYF
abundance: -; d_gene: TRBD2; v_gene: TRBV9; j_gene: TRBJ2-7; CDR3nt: TGTGCCAGCAGCGTAGGGCCTAGCGGGGGATCCTACGAGCAGTACTTC; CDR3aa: CASSVGPSGGSYEQYF
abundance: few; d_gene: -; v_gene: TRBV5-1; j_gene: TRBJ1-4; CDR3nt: TGCGCCAGCAGCTGGCTAGGTATAAGCTTTAATGAAAAACTGTTTTTT; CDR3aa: CASSWLGISFNEKLFF
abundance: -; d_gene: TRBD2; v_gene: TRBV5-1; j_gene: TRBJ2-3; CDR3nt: TGCGCCAGCAGTGGTTCTAGCGGCCCGGGGGGTACGCAGTATTTT; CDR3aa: CASSGSSGPGGTQYF
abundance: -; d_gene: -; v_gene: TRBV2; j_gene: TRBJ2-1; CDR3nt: TGTGCCAGCAAGGAGGCGGGTGAGCAGTTCTTC; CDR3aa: CASKEAGEQFF
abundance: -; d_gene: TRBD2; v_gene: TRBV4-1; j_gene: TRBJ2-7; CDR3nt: TGCGCCGCCCACGGAATCGGGCTAGCGGACTCCTACGAGCAGTACTTC; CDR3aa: CAAHGIGLADSYEQYF
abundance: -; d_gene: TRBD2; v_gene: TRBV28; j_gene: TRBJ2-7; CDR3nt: TGTGCCAGCAGTTTTACCTTGCAGGGTCTAGCGGGAGATGCCCCTACCTCCTACGAGCAGTACTTC; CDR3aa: CASSFTLQGLAGDAPTSYEQYF
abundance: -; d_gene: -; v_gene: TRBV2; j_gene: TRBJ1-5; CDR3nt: TGTGCCAGCAGTGATTGGTCGCGCAGGGAGGACCAGCCCCAGCATTTT; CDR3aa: CASSDWSRREDQPQHF
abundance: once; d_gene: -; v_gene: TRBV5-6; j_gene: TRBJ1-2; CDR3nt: TGTGCCAGCAGCTTAGGACAAAGCTATGGCTACACCTTC; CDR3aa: CASSLGQSYGYTF
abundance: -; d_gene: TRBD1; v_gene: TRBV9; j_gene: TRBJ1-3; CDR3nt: TGTGCCAGCAGCCCCCAAACAGGGGCGGCTGGAAACACCATATATTTT; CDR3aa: CASSPQTGAAGNTIYF
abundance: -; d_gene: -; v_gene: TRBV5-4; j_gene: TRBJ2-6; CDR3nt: TGTGCCAGCAGCTCCGAAACTCAGGGCACTGGGGCCAACGTCCTGACTTTC; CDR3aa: CASSSETQGTGANVLTF
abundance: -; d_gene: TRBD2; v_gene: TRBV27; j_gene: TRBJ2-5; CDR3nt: TGTGCCAGCAGTTTATCAAGGACTAGCGGCCAAGAGACCCAGTACTTC; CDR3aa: CASSLSRTSGQETQYF
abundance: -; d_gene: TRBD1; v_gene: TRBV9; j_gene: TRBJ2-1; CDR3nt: TGTGCCAGCAGCGACGGGACAGGGCCTAAGGAATCCTACAATGAGCAGTTCTTC; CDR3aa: CASSDGTGPKESYNEQFF
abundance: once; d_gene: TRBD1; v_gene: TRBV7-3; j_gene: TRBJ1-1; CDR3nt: TGTGCCAGCAGCCTAGGGGGCCAAGGGACTGAAGCTTTCTTT; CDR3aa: CASSLGGQGTEAFF